This T cell receptor (beta chain) was observed in a study of blood T cell repertoires in COVID-19. In its sample, this clone was seen once. Using immunoSEQ multiplex PCR, the repertoire was profiled, and TCRdb retains in-frame clones only, with some absent. The sample comprises tens of thousands of clones, roughly nine tenths of which are singletons, and roughly 2% rests with the top ten. The CDR3 covers 15 residues. The trim removed 1 base at V and 8 bases at J, leaving 9 bases unmatched. CDR1 and CDR2 (germline): SGHDN, FVKESK. The sample was peripheral blood. The clonotype was recovered from a man aged 45-65 years with active COVID-19. V is TRBV14 and J is TRBJ1-2, with 8 bases matching TRBD1. CDR3 sequence (DNA): TGTGCCAGCAGCCAAGCCAGGGGGCAGGTGCGAGGCTACACCTTC. This gives the protein CASSQARGQVRGYTF. The full variable domain, completed using reference TRBV14 and TRBJ1-2, is EAGVTQFPSHSVIEKGQTVTLRCDPISGHDNLYWYRRVMGKEIKFLLHFVKESKQDESGMPNNRFLAERTGGTYSTLKVQPAELEDSGVYFCASSQARGQVRGYTFGSGTRLTVV.